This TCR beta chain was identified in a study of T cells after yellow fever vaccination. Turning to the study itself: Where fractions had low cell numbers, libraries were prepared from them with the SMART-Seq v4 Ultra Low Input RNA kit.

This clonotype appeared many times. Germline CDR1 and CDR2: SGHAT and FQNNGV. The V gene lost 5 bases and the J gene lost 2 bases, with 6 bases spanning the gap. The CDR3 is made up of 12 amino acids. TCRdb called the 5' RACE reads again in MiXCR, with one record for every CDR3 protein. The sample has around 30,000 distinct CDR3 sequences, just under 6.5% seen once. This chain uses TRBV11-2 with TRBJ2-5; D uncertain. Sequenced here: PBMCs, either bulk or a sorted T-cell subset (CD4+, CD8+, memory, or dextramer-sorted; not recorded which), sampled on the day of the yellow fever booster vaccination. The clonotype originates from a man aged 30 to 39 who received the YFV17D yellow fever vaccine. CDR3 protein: CASSEQQETQYF. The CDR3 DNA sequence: TGTGCCAGCAGCGAACAGCAAGAGACCCAGTACTTC.